Following are 6 T cell receptor beta chains from one sample sequenced in a study of radiation and T cells in renal cell carcinoma. Some clones are missing from TCRdb's copy, which holds only in-frame ones; the method was immunoSEQ multiplex PCR. The sample records some 76,000 clones, roughly 80% being singletons. Specified time point: blood 2 weeks post-SBRT. The treatment here: 15 Gy SBRT to primary tumor, nephrectomy 4 weeks later. Sequenced material: blood, taken from a patient whose treatment included radiotherapy and nephrectomy. The receptors stem from a man aged 55-75 years with renal cell carcinoma.

The rearrangement links TRBV7-2 to TRBJ2-4, with D maybe TRBD2 (6 bases). V dropped 5 bases and J dropped 8 bases, with 25 bases sitting between them. This CDR3 contains 17 residues. Germline V CDR1 and CDR2: SGHTA, FQGNSA. The CDR3 region is CASSPTTPSALGDIQYF. As DNA, the CDR3 is TGTGCCAGCAGCCCAACCACACCTAGCGCCCTCGGAGACATTCAGTACTTC.

This clone was picked up a small number of times. CDR3 residues: CASSTGGRARTGELFF. As DNA, the CDR3 is TGTGCCAGCAGCACGGGTGGGAGGGCCAGGACCGGGGAGCTGTTTTTT. The chain combines TRBV9 with TRBJ2-2, with 7 positions matching TRBD2. The CDR3 runs to 16 residues. Germline assignment: CDR1 SGDLS and CDR2 YYNGEE. With 4 bases clipped from V and 5 bases from J, the junction kept 11 bases outside the gene matches.

The table lists this clone with a few counts. The chain is built from TRBV7-2 and TRBJ1-2; no clear D gene. Trimming took 5 bases from V and 5 from J, leaving 15 bases between them. Looked up from germline, CDR1 is SGHTA and CDR2 is FQGNSA. The CDR3 length is 14 residues. CDR3 amino acids: CASSPLHSTYGYTF. The CDR3 DNA follows: TGTGCCAGCAGCCCGTTACACAGCACTTATGGCTACACCTTC.

This clone was seen a handful of times. The V gene is TRBV29-1, the J gene TRBJ2-3; 9 positions match TRBD1. The CDR3 has 13 residues. After removal of 8 bases from V and 8 bases from J, the junction contained 11 bases not matched to a gene. CDR1 and CDR2 (germline): SQVTM, ANQGSEA. As DNA, the CDR3 is TGCAGCACCACGGGACAGGGATTCGTTACGCAGTATTTT. Translating gives CSTTGQGFVTQYF.

This chain joins TRBV2 and TRBJ2-2; perhaps TRBD2 as D (6 bases). This CDR3 is built from 14 residues. The V gene lost 10 bases and the J gene lost 3 bases, with 15 bases spanning the gap. The germline gives CDR1 SNHLY, CDR2 FYNNEI. CDR3 in amino acids: CAIPRDFDTGELFF. CDR3 nucleotide sequence: TGTGCCATACCCCGGGACTTTGACACCGGGGAGCTGTTTTTT.

This clone was picked up a small number of times. The chain uses TRBV19 and TRBJ1-2; 9 nucleotides match TRBD1. With V trimmed by 5 bases and J by 4 bases, 5 bases remained unmatched. In germline, CDR1 is LNHDA, CDR2 SQIVND (reference sequence). The CDR3 extends over 14 amino acids. In DNA form, the CDR3 reads TGTGCCAGTAGTGTCCCGGGACAGGGCTATGGCTACACCTTC. Translation gives CASSVPGQGYGYTF.